This is a list of T cell receptor beta chains from one sample in a study of response to subunit inactivated influenza vaccine. One entry per CDR3 protein, called by TCRdb with MiXCR from the RT-PCR reads. Of around 200,000 distinct CDR3 sequences in the sample, about 12% are singletons; the top ten hold over 25%. The same data also contributed to another study, on T cells expressing NK-cell markers.

The starting material was CD8+ T cells sorted from PBMCs, obtained 11 to 12 days after vaccination. The receptors were sampled from a man over 45 who received an inactivated influenza vaccine. Each CDR3 is given without its conserved first and last residue. Each record gives: J gene, D gene, V gene, CDR3 protein. D genes are given only for firm matches.

>TRBJ2-7|-|TRBV4-1
ASSPAETYEQY
>TRBJ2-6|-|TRBV27
ASSFLLRSSGANVLT
>TRBJ2-2|-|TRBV7-2
ASSEGVKVDTGELF
>TRBJ2-1|-|TRBV10-2
ASSESGGGSEQF
>TRBJ2-7|TRBD2|TRBV6-5
ASSLQRGLPYEQY
>TRBJ2-2|TRBD1|TRBV28
ASSLGTERLNTGELF
>TRBJ2-2|-|TRBV2
ARESNTGELF
>TRBJ2-3|TRBD2|TRBV27
ASSLFSGGARPDTQY
>TRBJ2-7|TRBD1|TRBV12-3/TRBV12-4
ASRPRAGTGNEQY
>TRBJ2-2|-|TRBV7-8
ASGITTGYTGELF
>TRBJ2-7|-|TRBV13
ASSLGRDQQY
>TRBJ2-7|-|TRBV6-6
ASSYSPFYEQY
>TRBJ2-7|TRBD1|TRBV15
ATSRTGVEQY
>TRBJ2-7|-|TRBV6-2/TRBV6-3
ASRKGSEQY
>TRBJ2-2|-|TRBV10-3
AISEGGNTGELF
>TRBJ2-7|TRBD2|TRBV6-1
ASSEVASGGFWASYEQY
>TRBJ2-1|-|TRBV19
ASKITGMYNEQF
>TRBJ2-3|-|TRBV7-9
ASSLEGADTQY
>TRBJ2-6|-|TRBV6-5
ATTRANVLT
>TRBJ2-2|TRBD1|TRBV12-3/TRBV12-4
ASSATGVQSGELF
>TRBJ2-3|-|TRBV14
ASSQDSSVTQY
>TRBJ2-7|-|TRBV30
AWSDRLPPYEQY
>TRBJ1-1|TRBD1|TRBV4-1
ASSPGTGGGLNTEAF
>TRBJ1-6|-|TRBV7-2
ASSFNNQDGSPLH
>TRBJ2-7|TRBD2|TRBV6-2/TRBV6-3
ASSYYPSGSIYEQY
>TRBJ2-7|-|TRBV10-3
AIGQDEQY
>TRBJ2-7|-|TRBV2
ASSRRGAHEQY
>TRBJ1-4|-|TRBV2
ASGAATNEKLF
>TRBJ1-5|TRBD1|TRBV6-2/TRBV6-3
ASSYSRTGFNQPQH
>TRBJ1-5|-|TRBV23-1
ASSQSEGRVGLEPQH
>TRBJ2-1|-|TRBV19
ASSVGERNEQF
>TRBJ2-5|TRBD2|TRBV9
ASSVGLAGPVTVETQY
>TRBJ1-6|-|TRBV7-2
ASSGSSPLH
>TRBJ2-2|TRBD1|TRBV10-3
ASWGTGDVTGELF
>TRBJ2-1|TRBD1|TRBV7-9
ASSSRDRVWNEQF
>TRBJ2-7|-|TRBV19
ASSPRVTYEQY
>TRBJ1-1|TRBD1|TRBV5-1
SSSKGQGPEAF
>TRBJ2-1|-|TRBV6-5
ASSYSRTLSSYNEQF
>TRBJ2-1|-|TRBV28
ASSLNEQF
>TRBJ2-3|-|TRBV2
ASSENVDTQY
>TRBJ2-3|-|TRBV4-1
ASSQGRGDTQY
>TRBJ2-5|-|TRBV20-1
SARDFGEETQY
>TRBJ2-1|TRBD2|TRBV7-8
ASSALEGGVEQF
>TRBJ2-1|-|TRBV11-2
ASSSVLGGDNEQF
>TRBJ2-5|-|TRBV7-6
ASSLDRETQY
>TRBJ2-1|TRBD2|TRBV12-3/TRBV12-4
ASSGTTDPPQF